This T cell receptor (beta chain) originates from a study of blood T cells in healthy people across ages. As for the study in general: About one barcoded TCR beta cDNA was captured per two T cells. Findings and limits, study-wide: Diversity estimates drawn from one million T cells were deemed underestimates. Measured against age, TCR beta diversity per million T cells decreased in a roughly linear manner.

Points on this clonotype: Its antigen is unidentified.

With a J-beta primer mix and a sample-barcoded 5' primer, a second PCR ran 7 to 11 cycles. The study obtained at least 3 million CDR3-containing paired-end reads from every sample. TCRdb independently ran MiXCR on the 5' RACE reads; one entry per CDR3 protein. Of roughly 830,000 distinct CDR3 sequences listed, approximately 59% are singletons. V was trimmed by 1 base and J by 3 bases, leaving 7 bases between them. The CDR3 runs 12 residues. Germline lookup yields CDR1 GTSNPN and CDR2 SVGIG (reference sequence). The clonotype comes from a man younger than 40 in good health. The sample comprised blood. V is TRBV30 and J is TRBJ2-7, with D possibly matching TRBD1 (6 bases). CDR3 DNA sequence: TGTGCCTGGAGTGGGACAGTCTACGAGCAGTACTTC. Amino acid sequence: CAWSGTVYEQYF. Full variable domain (missing parts from reference TRBV30 and TRBJ2-7): SQTIHQWPATLVQPVGSPLSLECTVEGTSNPNLYWYRQAAGRGLQLLFYSVGIGQISSEVPQNLSASRPQDRQFILSSKKLLLSDSGFYLCAWSGTVYEQYFGPGTRLTVT.